The clone carrying this TCR beta chain was seen ten or more times. Its antigen is unidentified. The data derive from a study of metastatic and nonmetastatic thyroid tumors. Background on the study: Repertoire data that came from the blood and tumor or nodule tissue of malignant and benign thyroid patients were compared. Whole-study results and caveats: Malignant tumors reportedly showed significantly higher TCR beta diversity than benign nodules in both blood and tumor.

This CDR3 spans 15 amino acids. Germline V gene sequence: CDR1 SGHKS, CDR2 YYEKEE (reference sequence). The V and J ends lost 3 bases and 2 bases, in that order; junction bases with no gene match: 6. Patients had received no treatment of any kind before thyroid surgery. TCRdb called clones again from the PCR reads with MiXCR. There are tens of thousands of clones in the sample; about 4% occur only once, and 20% to 25% lies in the top ten. This clonotype was obtained from a female donor with papillary thyroid cancer or a benign thyroid nodule (not recorded which). Some clones in this sample may be carry-over from other donors' samples. The source material was blood. The chain joins TRBV5-5 to TRBJ2-7, with 9 bases aligning to TRBD1. CDR3 protein: CASSSLGQGPYEQYF. For the CDR3, the DNA is TGTGCCAGCAGCTCGTTGGGACAGGGTCCCTACGAGCAGTACTTC.